The clone carrying this T cell receptor (beta chain) was seen at least ten times. The sample comes from a study of T cells in Graves' hyperthyroidism and ophthalmopathy. Patients counted as stable if ophthalmopathy did not develop within 18 months. Among the patients, aged 18 to 65, hyperthyroidism was newly diagnosed and had lasted under 2 months. It was RNA transcripts that yielded the amplified TCR beta CDR3 regions. Carried out on the TCR CDR3, a first-round RT-PCR used the HTBI primer set. In TCRdb, the multiplex PCR reads were re-called with MiXCR into one record per CDR3 protein. The sample contains approximately 100,000 distinct CDR3 sequences, about 45% of which appear only once. Trimming removed 7 bases from V and 0 bases from J, with 7 bases in between. Germline values: CDR1 MNHEY, CDR2 SVGAGI. The CDR3 is made up of 13 amino acids.

The origin of this receptor is a man aged 40-49 years with Graves' hyperthyroidism. The chain has TRBV6-5 and TRBJ2-1; D is ambiguous. Sequencing used blood. The CDR3: CASNSYSYNEQFF. CDR3 DNA sequence: TGTGCCAGCAATTCTTACTCCTACAATGAGCAGTTCTTC.